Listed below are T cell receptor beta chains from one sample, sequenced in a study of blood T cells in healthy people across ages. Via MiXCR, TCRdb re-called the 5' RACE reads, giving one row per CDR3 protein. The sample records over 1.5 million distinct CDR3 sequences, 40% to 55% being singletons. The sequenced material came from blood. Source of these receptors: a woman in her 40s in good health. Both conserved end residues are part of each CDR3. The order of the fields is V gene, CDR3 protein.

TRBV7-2,CASSLGTHRETQYF
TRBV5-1,CASSLESANTGELFF
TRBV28,CASRRRGFYGYTF
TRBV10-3,CASRQNNSPLHF
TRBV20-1,CSARDLFYGYTF
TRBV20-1,CSAPAGSGVQDTQYF
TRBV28,CASRHRPTANTEAFF
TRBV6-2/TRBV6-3,CASSYSIGLAGGHTQYF
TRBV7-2,CASSFSGGSHNEQFF
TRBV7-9,CASSWGLAGYEQYF
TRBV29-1,CSVDLDRQETQYF
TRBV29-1,CSLTTVNTEAFF
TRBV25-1,CASRERGNQETQYF
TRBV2,CASSFNGQFF
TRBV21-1,CASSNWPSGGARETQYF
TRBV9,CASSVAVRGRNEKLFF
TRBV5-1,CASSLEVVGGPPTTNEKLFF
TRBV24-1,CATSDLRQPYEQYF
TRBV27,CASSSARDPSVNIQYF
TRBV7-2,CASSPQKGTDTQYF
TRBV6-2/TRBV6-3,CASTLGTSGADTQYF
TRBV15,CATSRDRVGGGLGGYTF
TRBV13,CASSFQGDEQFF
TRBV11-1,CASSLAAGTGNYAYEQYF
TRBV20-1,CSADRDRVSTEAFF
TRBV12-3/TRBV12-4,CTSSPSHPGLARKGQFF
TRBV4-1,CASSQEGRGFYNEQFF
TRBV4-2,CASSQVQGDYEQYF
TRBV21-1,CASSKSGTVSYNEQFF
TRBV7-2,CASGIRQAYTDTQYF
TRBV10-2,CASRPGRDSCEQYF
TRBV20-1,CSAADRGGETQYF
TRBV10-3,CAIRAWGDQETQYF
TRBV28,CASTFPSDREEKLFF
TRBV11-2,CASSDSGGTADTQYF
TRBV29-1,CSVAGAGGRNEQFF
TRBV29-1,CSVEDVGYGETQYF
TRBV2,CASSRDRGLEQYF
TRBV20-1,CSARRAGNEQFF
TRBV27,CASSSRLAGGYSGANVLTF
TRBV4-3,CASSQDPTSGELTDTQYF
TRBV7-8,CASSSTFSGGALETQYF
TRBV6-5,CASSYFAASGGAGETQYF
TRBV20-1,CSARDPDKDSSPLHF
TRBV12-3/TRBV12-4,CASRKNSGGASEQYF